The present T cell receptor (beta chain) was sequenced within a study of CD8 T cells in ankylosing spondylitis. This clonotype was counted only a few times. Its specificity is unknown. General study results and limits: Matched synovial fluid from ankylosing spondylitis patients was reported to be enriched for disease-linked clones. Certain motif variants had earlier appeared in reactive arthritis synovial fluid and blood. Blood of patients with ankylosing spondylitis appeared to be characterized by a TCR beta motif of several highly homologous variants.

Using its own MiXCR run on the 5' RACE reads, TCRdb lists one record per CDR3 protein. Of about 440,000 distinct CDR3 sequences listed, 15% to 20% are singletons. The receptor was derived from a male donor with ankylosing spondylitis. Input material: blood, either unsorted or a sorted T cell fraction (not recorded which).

This CDR3 reads CASSRIQGGRETEAFF. CDR3 coding DNA: TGTGCCAGCAGCCGAATACAGGGGGGAAGGGAGACTGAAGCTTTCTTT. The J gene is TRBJ1-1, the V gene TRBV14, with TRBD1 matching 8 bases. Germline assignment: CDR1 SGHDN and CDR2 FVKESK. Losses at the gene ends were 4 bases for V and 5 bases for J; bases not matched to a gene: 12. The CDR3 sequence is 16 residues long.